Each of the 11 T cell receptor beta chains below was sequenced from the same sample in a study of T cells after yellow fever vaccination. TCRdb re-called the 5' RACE reads with MiXCR, one entry per CDR3 protein. The repertoire holds roughly 500,000 distinct CDR3 sequences, with over 15% as singletons. This material consisted of PBMCs, taken 15 days after the yellow fever booster vaccination. Receptor source: a man under 40 who received the YFV17D yellow fever vaccine.

The chain recombines TRBV7-6 with TRBJ2-1, with 10 nucleotides matching TRBD2. V gave up 8 bases and J gave up 9 bases; unmatched junction bases: 10. Germline assignment: CDR1 SGHVS and CDR2 FNYEAQ. CDR3 length equals 14 residues. The CDR3 here is CASRTLAGAGEQFF. The CDR3 region has the DNA TGTGCCAGCCGAACCCTAGCGGGAGCTGGTGAGCAGTTCTTC.

This clonotype has more than one count but fewer than ten. The chain uses TRBV20-1 and TRBJ2-3, with 11 bases matching TRBD2. Germline V gives CDR1 DFQATT, CDR2 SNEGSKA (reference sequence). The V gene end was trimmed by 5 bases and the J gene end by 1 base; junction bases not matched to a gene: 5. This CDR3 is 15 amino acids long. CDR3 sequence (DNA): TGCAGTGCTTTAGCGGGAGGGCCGGGCACAGATACGCAGTATTTT. This gives the protein CSALAGGPGTDTQYF.

This clonotype showed up just a few times. The J gene is TRBJ1-1, the V gene TRBV9; perhaps TRBD1 as D (6 bases). Germline V lookup: CDR1 SGDLS, CDR2 YYNGEE. Trimming took off 4 bases at V and 0 bases at J, with 16 bases between the two ends. The CDR3 is 16 residues long. This CDR3 is CASSSHGDKMNTEAFF. The DNA of the CDR3 is TGTGCCAGCAGCTCACACGGGGACAAAATGAACACTGAAGCTTTCTTT.

Only a few counts were recorded for this clonotype. J is TRBJ1-2 and V is TRBV10-3, with TRBD1 identical over 7 bases. The CDR3 runs 15 residues. The junction had 15 bases not matched to a gene; V was cut back by 8 bases and J by 6 bases. Germline loops: CDR1 ENHRY, CDR2 SYGVKD. CDR3 in amino acids: CAILQGTEFKNGYTF. CDR3 DNA: TGTGCCATCTTACAGGGGACAGAGTTCAAGAATGGCTACACCTTC.

This clonotype has only a few counts. This sequence joins TRBV10-3 and TRBJ2-1, with D possibly being TRBD1 (6 bases). Germline CDR1 and CDR2: ENHRY and SYGVKD. Trimming took off 2 bases at V and 8 bases at J, with 13 bases between the two ends. The CDR3 covers 14 residues. CDR3 loop: CAISERDTRYEQFF. CDR3 bases: TGTGCCATCAGTGAGAGGGACACTCGTTATGAGCAGTTCTTC.

This clonotype was recorded a few times. V is TRBV20-1 and J is TRBJ2-7; 8 nucleotides agree with TRBD2. After removal of 3 bases from V and 5 bases from J, the junction contained 9 bases not matched to a gene. Germline CDR1 DFQATT, CDR2 SNEGSKA (reference sequence). The CDR3 consists of 14 residues. The CDR3 region has the DNA TGCAGTGCTAGGTTGGCCGGGAGGGTCAACGAGCAGTACTTC. It yields the protein CSARLAGRVNEQYF.

The genes are TRBV29-1 and TRBJ1-3; D call uncertain. This CDR3 has 12 amino acids. V gave up 7 bases and J gave up 0 bases, with 7 bases separating them. Germline V CDR1 and CDR2: SQVTM, ANQGSEA. This chain's CDR3 is CSALNSGNTIYF. CDR3 nucleotides: TGCAGCGCACTGAACTCTGGAAACACCATATATTTT.

This clonotype was counted only a few times. This chain connects TRBV14 to TRBJ2-5; 9 nucleotides match TRBD2. Looked up from germline, CDR1 is SGHDN and CDR2 is FVKESK. The CDR3 extends over 16 amino acids. Trimming removed 1 base from V and 6 bases from J; junction bases left unmatched: 9. CDR3: CASSQVGGRAQKTQYF. The CDR3 DNA is TGTGCCAGCAGCCAAGTCGGCGGGAGGGCCCAGAAGACCCAGTACTTC.

This clonotype was picked up a small number of times. The chain recombines TRBV15 with TRBJ2-7; D remains ambiguous. The CDR3 covers 15 residues. Trimming removed 1 base at V and 2 bases at J, with 12 bases between. Per the germline V gene, CDR1 is LNHNV and CDR2 is YYDKDF (reference sequence). CDR3 nucleotide sequence: TGTGCCACCAGCAGAGGCGGCACCTCACCCTACGAGCAGTACTTC. Translated: CATSRGGTSPYEQYF.

This clonotype occurred a few times. CDR3: CSARDGSGPGDTQYF. Here the CDR3 DNA reads TGCAGTGCTAGAGATGGAAGCGGACCCGGAGATACGCAGTATTTT. The chain combines TRBV20-1 with TRBJ2-3; D perhaps matches TRBD2 (5 bases). The CDR3 runs to 15 residues. Germline V lookup: CDR1 DFQATT, CDR2 SNEGSKA (reference sequence). The V end lost 0 bases, the J end lost 5 bases, and 15 bases lay between the germline ends.

This clonotype was observed a few times. This sequence joins TRBV25-1 and TRBJ1-1; 9 positions agree with TRBD1. CDR1 is MGHDK and CDR2 is SYGVNS in the germline V gene. The length of the CDR3 is 16 residues. V trimming: 3 bases; J trimming: 4 bases; junction bases outside the gene matches: 9. The CDR3 DNA follows: TGTGCCAGCAGTGAGACCCGACAGGGGGGCGTCACTGAAGCTTTCTTT. Its protein product is CASSETRQGGVTEAFF.